Detailed here is one TCR beta chain. This clonotype turned up a few times. What antigen it recognizes has not been identified. It has no much larger one-base neighbor in the sample; base qualities were not kept. The record originates from a study of early T cells in non-severe SARS-CoV-2 infection (dated by TCRdb to about 2021). Study-wide context: Because TCR sequencing relied on bulk RNA taken from unsorted whole blood, pairing of alpha and beta chains was not possible. What the work shows at the level of the full study, not this receptor alone: VDJdb matching was skewed toward anti-spike CD8 responses and likely underestimated virus-specific expansions, missing private and CD4 specificities.

This was a case-control study nested in a cohort of healthcare workers in London, UK, who had nasopharyngeal swab PCR tests and blood samples taken every week. Healthcare workers were enrolled in the week of the UK lockdown, from 23 to 31 March 2020, and were followed every week for up to 16 weeks. There are 14 amino acids in the CDR3, from cysteine to phenylalanine inclusive. Left in the record is the CDR3 DNA by itself, 42 bases read in frame from the first base. A distance of 14 bases separates the germline ends of V and J, which lose 2 bases and 5 bases respectively. Reading the germline V gene (reference sequence) gives CDR1 SGHNT and CDR2 YYREEE. Library preparation was by 5' RACE. The instrument given in TCRdb is NextSeq 500. To correct for sequencing error and PCR bias, the TCR library protocol tagged individual cDNA molecules with unique molecular identifiers. TCR alpha and beta chains were both sequenced, and the abundances of alpha and beta sequences in each sample were closely correlated with each other. In the paper's pipeline: Decombinator V4 was used to annotate TCR sequences for V gene, J gene and CDR3. TCRs were defined as expanded if a significant change between any two time points was detected under a Poisson model with p below 0.0001. TCR abundances were normalised to the total number of TCRs sequenced in each sample and reported as counts per million. TRAV1-2 paired with TRAJ12, TRAJ20 or TRAJ33 defined MAIT TCRs, while TRAV10 paired with TRAJ18 defined iNKT TCRs. VDJdb, accessed on 1 November 2021, was searched for TCRs annotated for CMV, EBV and SARS-CoV-2, and TCRs annotated for more than one antigen were excluded. TCRdb trimmed the raw reads at Q25, called clones with MiXCR and kept productive beta chains. All rows with the same CDR3 protein become a single entry with the most common DNA and genes. The V and J calls follow TCRdb's processing rather than the paper's. Present in this sample are 75,000 to 100,000 distinct CDR3 sequences, 16% of which were seen just once. Over 0.95% of the sample is held by the ten biggest clonotypes.

The chain joins TRBV5-4 to TRBJ2-7; a weak D assignment points to TRBD1 (5 bases agree). This sequence originates from an adult who was a healthcare worker with PCR-confirmed SARS-CoV-2 infection or an uninfected control (not recorded which). The specimen was whole blood. The CDR3 region has the sequence CASSFDSGSNEQYF. The DNA sequence follows: TGTGCCAGCAGCTTTGACTCAGGGTCTAACGAGCAGTACTTC.